These T cell receptor beta chains were read from a single sample in a study of T-cell reconstitution after alpha-beta-depleted transplantation in children. TCRdb re-called the PCR reads with MiXCR, one entry per CDR3 protein. Of 200,000 to 250,000 distinct CDR3 sequences in the sample, about 9.6% are singletons; the top ten hold 5% to 6%. The sample consisted of PBMCs from the stem cell graft donor, taken from the stem cell graft. The source is a human donor who donated a stem cell graft to a child with SCID. The CDR3 runs from the conserved cysteine through the conserved F or W. Each record gives: J gene, V gene, D gene, clone size, CDR3 DNA, CDR3 protein. A D gene is named only where the DNA matches it firmly. Not every row has a clone size; where given, it reads once, few, many or a size class.

>TRBJ2-3|TRBV20-1|NA|many
TGCAGTGCTAGGGCCGTTGGGGGAGGTACAGATACGCAGTATTTT
CSARAVGGGTDTQYF
>TRBJ2-5|TRBV5-1|NA|many
TGCGCCAGCAGCCCCGGTTGGACATATCAAGAGACCCAGTACTTC
CASSPGWTYQETQYF
>TRBJ2-7|TRBV5-1|TRBD1|NA
TGCGCCAGCAGCCACGCCGGGACAGGGTACGAGCAGTACTTC
CASSHAGTGYEQYF
>TRBJ1-5|TRBV24-1|NA|many
TGTGCCACCAGTGAGACCCGGGGTGGGCGCCAGCCCCAGCATTTT
CATSETRGGRQPQHF
>TRBJ2-1|TRBV3-1|NA|few
TGTGCCAGCACCCAAGACGTCCGGCAGGGGTCCTACAATGAGCAGTTCTTC
CASTQDVRQGSYNEQFF
>TRBJ1-2|TRBV12-3/TRBV12-4|NA|many
TGTGCCAGCAGTCTGACAGGCCCTAACTATGGCTACACCTTC
CASSLTGPNYGYTF
>TRBJ1-4|TRBV6-1|NA|many
TGTGCCAGCAGTGATGGGGACCGACTGCGTAATGAAAAACTGTTTTTT
CASSDGDRLRNEKLFF
>TRBJ2-4|TRBV4-3|NA|NA
TGCGCCAGCAGCCAACTAGGAGGAAACATTCAGTACTTC
CASSQLGGNIQYF
>TRBJ2-5|TRBV11-2|NA|many
TGTGCCAGCAGCTCCGCCACCGGGGGCCACCAAGAGACCCAGTACTTC
CASSSATGGHQETQYF
>TRBJ2-2|TRBV4-3|NA|NA
TGCGCCAGCAGCCAAGAGCCCCCCCCGCCCACCGGGGAGCTGTTTTTT
CASSQEPPPPTGELFF
>TRBJ1-2|TRBV7-9|NA|many
TGTGCCAGCAGCTTAGATTGGGATCAGAACACCTTC
CASSLDWDQNTF
>TRBJ2-3|TRBV5-1|TRBD2|many
TGCGCCAGCAGCTTCAGGACTAGGGCAGATACGCAGTATTTT
CASSFRTRADTQYF
>TRBJ1-2|TRBV5-1|TRBD1|many
TGCGCCAGCAGCCTAAGGGGACAGATCCTTAACTATGGCTACACCTTC
CASSLRGQILNYGYTF
>TRBJ2-5|TRBV7-7|TRBD2|many
TGTGCCAGCAGCTTAGTTCGGGGGGAACAAGAGACCCAGTACTTC
CASSLVRGEQETQYF
>TRBJ2-3|TRBV7-9|TRBD2|many
TGTGCCAGCAGCTATCGGACTAGCGGGGGGACAGATACGCAGTATTTT
CASSYRTSGGTDTQYF
>TRBJ2-3|TRBV5-1|TRBD2|many
TGCGCCAGCAGGACGGGGACTAGCGGGGACACAGATACGCAGTATTTT
CASRTGTSGDTDTQYF
>TRBJ1-1|TRBV3-1|TRBD1|NA
TGTGCCAGCGCAAAACAGGGGATAGGAACTGAAGCTTTCTTT
CASAKQGIGTEAFF
>TRBJ1-2|TRBV5-1|TRBD1|many
TGCGCCAGCAGCTTGGCAGGGGGCGAGGATGGCTACACCTTC
CASSLAGGEDGYTF
>TRBJ1-1|TRBV4-1|NA|many
TGCGCCAGCAGCCAAGGGGGGCGCGGAGCGAACACTGAAGCTTTCTTT
CASSQGGRGANTEAFF
>TRBJ2-1|TRBV12-3/TRBV12-4|NA|many
TGTGCCAGCAGTTCCCCCTGGAGTAGGGCGCGCTACAATGAGCAGTTCTTC
CASSSPWSRARYNEQFF
>TRBJ2-7|TRBV20-1|TRBD2|many
TGCAGTGCGCAGGGACTAGCGGGGGGTCCCTACGAGCAGTACTTC
CSAQGLAGGPYEQYF
>TRBJ1-1|TRBV20-1|NA|NA
TGCAGTGCTAACGGACGGACTGAAGCTTTCTTT
CSANGRTEAFF
>TRBJ1-5|TRBV28|NA|many
TGTGCCAGCAGTTTATTATGGGGGGACCAGCATTTT
CASSLLWGDQHF
>TRBJ1-1|TRBV4-3|TRBD1|many
TGCGCCAGCAGCCAAGGCCCAGGGGGCAAAAACACTGAAGCTTTCTTT
CASSQGPGGKNTEAFF
>TRBJ2-1|TRBV9|TRBD1|many
TGTGCCAGCAGCCCTTGGACAGGGGAGTCCTACAATGAGCAGTTCTTC
CASSPWTGESYNEQFF
>TRBJ2-7|TRBV18|NA|many
TGTGCCAGCTCACACGATGGAACAATCTCCTACGAGCAGTACTTC
CASSHDGTISYEQYF
>TRBJ1-1|TRBV18|NA|few
TGTGCCAGCTCGTCAAGGAGGCGGGGGAACACTGAAGCTTTCTTT
CASSSRRRGNTEAFF
>TRBJ2-7|TRBV19|NA|many
TGTGCCAGTACCGGGACGGAAAGATACGAGCAGTACTTC
CASTGTERYEQYF
>TRBJ2-1|TRBV12-3/TRBV12-4|NA|many
TGTGCCAGCAGCTCCGGGTTTCACAATGAGCAGTTCTTC
CASSSGFHNEQFF
>TRBJ2-4|TRBV3-1|TRBD1|NA
TGTGCCTCCAGCAAAGGGGGCGAGGGGGCGGACCCACTCAGAAACATTCAGTACTTC
CASSKGGEGADPLRNIQYF
>TRBJ1-4|TRBV12-3/TRBV12-4|NA|many
TGTGCCAGCAGTCGGGACTCAACCTATGAAAAACTGTTTTTT
CASSRDSTYEKLFF
>TRBJ1-1|TRBV4-1|TRBD1|many
TGCGCCAGCAGCCCCTGGGGCAGGGGGATGAACACTGAAGCTTTCTTT
CASSPWGRGMNTEAFF
>TRBJ2-1|TRBV6-2/TRBV6-3|TRBD1|once
TGTGCCAGCAGGGTGGACAGGGACTACAATGAGCAGTTCTTC
CASRVDRDYNEQFF
>TRBJ2-7|TRBV7-2|NA|many
TGTGCCAGCAGTTCGCCCTACGAGCAGTACTTC
CASSSPYEQYF
>TRBJ2-1|TRBV20-1|NA|once
TGCTGCGGAAGGGGTGTCCGGGACATCCGTGACGGTGAGCAGTTCTTC
CCGRGVRDIRDGEQFF
>TRBJ1-4|TRBV20-1|TRBD1|many
TGCAGTGCCGAGGGGGCCAGGGATGAAAAACTGTTTTTT
CSAEGARDEKLFF
>TRBJ2-5|TRBV30|NA|NA
TGTGCCTGGAGTCGGACACAAACGGGAGAGACCCAGTACTTC
CAWSRTQTGETQYF
>TRBJ2-5|TRBV3-1|NA|many
TGTGCCAGCAGCTACAGGGCTGCGGGGTACCAAGAGACCCAGTACTTC
CASSYRAAGYQETQYF
>TRBJ1-5|TRBV5-5|NA|many
TGTGCCAGCAGCTTGGGAGGATATAGCAATCAGCCCCAGCATTTT
CASSLGGYSNQPQHF
>TRBJ2-3|TRBV6-1|NA|NA
TGTGCCAGCAGTGAGACTTGGGGAGGCCCAGATACGCAGTATTTT
CASSETWGGPDTQYF
>TRBJ2-6|TRBV18|NA|many
TGTGCCAGCTCCCACGGTGGGGTTTCTGGGGCCAACGTCCTGACTTTC
CASSHGGVSGANVLTF
>TRBJ2-7|TRBV7-2|NA|many
TGTGCCAGCAGCTTAGTGGGGGGGCCAGACGAGCAGTACTTC
CASSLVGGPDEQYF
>TRBJ1-5|TRBV27|NA|many
TGTGCCAGCAGTCCGGGGGCAGGTGGCAATCAGCCCCAGCATTTT
CASSPGAGGNQPQHF
>TRBJ2-2|TRBV7-9|NA|many
TGTGCCAGCAGCTTATCCCGGGACGCCAACACCGGGGAGCTGTTTTTT
CASSLSRDANTGELFF
>TRBJ1-1|TRBV5-5|NA|many
TGTGCCAGCAGCTTATATTGGGTGGACACTGAAGCTTTCTTT
CASSLYWVDTEAFF
>TRBJ1-3|TRBV5-1|NA|many
TGCGCCAGCAGCTCAAATGAGGGAAACACCATATATTTT
CASSSNEGNTIYF
>TRBJ2-6|TRBV7-9|NA|many
TGTGCCAGCAGCCCAGGAACAGGGATCTCTGGGGCCAACGTCCTGACTTTC
CASSPGTGISGANVLTF
>TRBJ1-2|TRBV7-8|TRBD1|many
TGTGCCAGCAGCCTGACCATACAGGGGGCGGGCTATGGCTACACCTTC
CASSLTIQGAGYGYTF
>TRBJ1-4|TRBV25-1|TRBD1|many
TGTGCCAGCAGTGAACAGGGGGAAGATGAAAAACTGTTTTTT
CASSEQGEDEKLFF
>TRBJ1-4|TRBV15|NA|many
TGTGCCACCAGCAGAATTGGGGATAATGAAAAACTGTTTTTT
CATSRIGDNEKLFF
>TRBJ2-7|TRBV4-1|TRBD1|many
TGCGCCAGCAGCCTGTCCAGGGGGACCTCCTACGAGCAGTACTTC
CASSLSRGTSYEQYF
>TRBJ1-1|TRBV5-1|NA|many
TGCGCCAGCAGCTTTCGGGTGGTGAACACTGAAGCTTTCTTT
CASSFRVVNTEAFF
>TRBJ1-1|TRBV2|NA|many
TGTGCCAGCAGTCCAACAAAGGGCCCGGGGGGGATTAGTGAAGCTTTCTTT
CASSPTKGPGGISEAFF
>TRBJ1-1|TRBV12-3/TRBV12-4|NA|many
TGTGCCAGCAGATTAGAGGTGAACACTGAAGCTTTCTTT
CASRLEVNTEAFF
>TRBJ1-4|TRBV7-2|NA|many
TGTGCCAGCAGCTTTAGGGGGGGCTCCGGGGGGTACGAAAAACTGTTTTTT
CASSFRGGSGGYEKLFF
>TRBJ1-4|TRBV5-6|NA|many
TGTGCCAGCAGCTTGGTACCAGGGGATGAAAAACTGTTTTTT
CASSLVPGDEKLFF
>TRBJ2-1|TRBV12-3/TRBV12-4|TRBD2|many
TGTGCCAGCAGTTTGGCGGGAGGGGCCAATGAGCAGTTCTTC
CASSLAGGANEQFF
>TRBJ1-2|TRBV29-1|NA|NA
TGCAGCGTTGAAGATAAAGATTGGACGTATGGCTACACCTTC
CSVEDKDWTYGYTF
>TRBJ2-5|TRBV5-1|NA|NA
TGCGCCAGCAGCTTTCTGCTACAAGAGACCCAGTACTTC
CASSFLLQETQYF
>TRBJ1-1|TRBV2|NA|NA
TGTGCCAGCAGTCGCCTAAACCCGGTGGCAACTGAAGCTTTCTTT
CASSRLNPVATEAFF